The clone carrying this TCR beta chain was detected only once. Its antigen remains unidentified. This entry belongs to a study of CD8 T cells in Susac syndrome. CDR1 is WSHSY and CDR2 is SAAADI in the germline V gene. J lost 2 bases, V lost 1 base, and 13 bases had no gene match. The CDR3 contains 18 residues. Findings and caveats of the study: Where Susac syndrome CD4+ T cell repertoires were concerned, no clonal expansion was evident.

RNA in amounts of roughly 0.5 to 1 ug was reverse transcribed with random hexamers. TCRdb re-derived calls from the immunoSEQ multiplex PCR reads in MiXCR, one entry per CDR3 protein. The table shows under 200,000 distinct CDR3 sequences, with more than 90% occurring only once. Sequencing was performed on CD4+ T cells from PBMCs. The source is a human donor with Susac syndrome. The rearrangement joins TRBV10-2 to TRBJ2-7, with 8 bases lining up with TRBD1. The CDR3 DNA sequence: TGCGCCAGCAGTGAGTTGGCCCCAGTGGGACAGGCTGCCTACGAGCAGTACTTC. Residues: CASSELAPVGQAAYEQYF.